The 6 T cell receptor beta chains given below trace back to one sample, sequenced in a study of tumor-infiltrating lymphocytes in oesophageal squamous cell carcinoma. TCRdb re-derived calls from the PCR reads in MiXCR, one entry per CDR3 protein. The sample has some 14,000 distinct CDR3 sequences, about 50% seen once. The sequencing sample was made of esophageal tumor tissue. The source of these receptors is a male donor with esophageal squamous cell carcinoma.

This clonotype appeared many times. V gene TRBV10-3 combines with J gene TRBJ1-6; tentative D call: TRBD1 (5 bases). V lost 10 bases to trimming and J lost 0 bases, with 16 bases between them. The germline V gene encodes CDR1 ENHRY and CDR2 SYGVKD. The length of the CDR3 is 16 residues. This CDR3 is CATPPTASSYNSPLHF. CDR3 coding DNA: TGTGCCACCCCCCCGACAGCGAGCTCCTATAATTCACCCCTCCACTTT.

The rearrangement joins TRBV9 to TRBJ1-2; the D gene is possibly TRBD1 (5 bases). V was cut by 2 bases and J by 4 bases, with 15 bases left in between. CDR1 is SGDLS, CDR2 YYNGEE, per germline. The CDR3 extends over 15 amino acids. CDR3 region: CASSVGLDASYGYTF. In DNA form, the CDR3 reads TGTGCCAGCAGCGTGGGACTCGACGCATCCTATGGCTACACCTTC. The full variable domain, its missing parts supplied by reference TRBV9 and TRBJ1-2, is DSGVTQTPKHLITATGQRVTLRCSPRSGDLSVYWYQQSLDQGLQFLIQYYNGEERAKGNILERFSAQQFPDLHSELNLSSLELGDSALYFCASSVGLDASYGYTFGSGTRLTVV.

The V gene is TRBV12-5, the J gene TRBJ2-6; TRBD1 matches 8 bases. Losses at the gene ends were 2 bases for V and 0 bases for J; bases not matched to a gene: 3. Germline V CDR1 and CDR2: LGHNT, FRNRAP. This CDR3 region has 17 residues. CDR3 bases: TGTGCTAGTGGTTTGTCAGGGGGCAACTCTGGGGCCAACGTCCTGACTTTC. It yields the protein CASGLSGGNSGANVLTF.

The V call is TRBV10-2, the J call TRBJ2-5; TRBD2 agrees at 11 bases. This CDR3 has 15 amino acids. After removal of 6 bases from V and 2 bases from J, the junction contained 5 bases not matched to a gene. In germline, CDR1 is WSHSY, CDR2 SAAADI. In DNA, the CDR3 is TGCGCCAGCAGGAGACTAGCGGGGCAGCAAGAGACCCAGTACTTC. Its translation: CASRRLAGQQETQYF.

This clonotype showed up many times. This chain links TRBV10-3 with TRBJ1-2; D is perhaps TRBD1 (5 bases). Germline CDR1 ENHRY, CDR2 SYGVKD. V was trimmed by 2 bases and J by 2 bases, leaving 6 bases between them. The CDR3 is 13 amino acids. CDR3 loop: CAISERDNYGYTF. The CDR3 coding sequence is TGTGCCATCAGTGAGCGGGACAACTATGGCTACACCTTC.

The chain carries TRBV10-3 and TRBJ2-5; D possibly uses TRBD1 or TRBD2 (5 bases each). Looked up from germline, CDR1 is ENHRY and CDR2 is SYGVKD. V was clipped by 4 bases and J by 0 bases, with 21 bases between them. CDR3 length: 18 residues. In DNA form, the CDR3 reads TGTGCCATCAGTGCGTTCGGGCAGGGTGAGGGGTACCAAGAGACCCAGTACTTC. It is translated as CAISAFGQGEGYQETQYF.